Detailed here is one T cell receptor beta chain. Its target is not known. There are 14 residues in the CDR3. Primers: 60 Vbeta forward and 13 Jbeta reverse. The data were produced by immunoSEQ multiplex PCR, yet TCRdb's version contains in-frame clones alone and is incomplete. The sample has a few hundred thousand clones; about 75% are singletons. This record belongs to a study of cytomegalovirus exposure and HLA in healthy donors. Points from the study as a whole: TRBV6-2, TRBV6-3 and other indistinguishable V segments were excluded.

The rearrangement joins TRBV21-1 to TRBJ1-5. TRBV21-1 has pseudogene status. The sequenced sample was PBMCs. This sequence was found in a female donor in good health and CMV-seronegative. The CDR3 sequence is CASSKRTRNQPQHF. The CDR3 DNA follows: TGTGCCAGCAGCAAGCGCACCCGCAATCAGCCCCAGCATTTT.